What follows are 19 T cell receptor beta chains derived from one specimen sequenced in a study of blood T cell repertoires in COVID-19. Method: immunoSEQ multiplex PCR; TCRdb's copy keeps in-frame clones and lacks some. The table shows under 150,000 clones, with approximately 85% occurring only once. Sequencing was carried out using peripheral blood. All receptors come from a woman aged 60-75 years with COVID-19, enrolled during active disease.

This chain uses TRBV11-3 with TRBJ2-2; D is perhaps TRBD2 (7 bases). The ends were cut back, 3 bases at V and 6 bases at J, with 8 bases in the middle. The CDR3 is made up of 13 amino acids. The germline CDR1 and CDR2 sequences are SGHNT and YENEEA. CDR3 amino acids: CASSFGGPGELFF. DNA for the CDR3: TGTGCCAGCAGCTTCGGGGGGCCCGGGGAGCTGTTTTTT.

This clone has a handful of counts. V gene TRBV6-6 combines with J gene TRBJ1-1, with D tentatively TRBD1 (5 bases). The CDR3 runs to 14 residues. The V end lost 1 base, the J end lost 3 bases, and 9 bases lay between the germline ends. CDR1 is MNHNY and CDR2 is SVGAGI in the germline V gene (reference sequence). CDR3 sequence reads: CASSYLGDDTEAFF. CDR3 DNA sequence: TGTGCCAGCAGTTACTTAGGGGATGACACTGAAGCTTTCTTT.

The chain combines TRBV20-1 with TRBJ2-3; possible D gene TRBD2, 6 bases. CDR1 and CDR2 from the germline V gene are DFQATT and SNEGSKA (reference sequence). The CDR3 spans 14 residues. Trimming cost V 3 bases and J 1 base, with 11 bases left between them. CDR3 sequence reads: CSASNGGGTDTQYF. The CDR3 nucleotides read TGCAGTGCTAGTAACGGCGGGGGCACAGATACGCAGTATTTT.

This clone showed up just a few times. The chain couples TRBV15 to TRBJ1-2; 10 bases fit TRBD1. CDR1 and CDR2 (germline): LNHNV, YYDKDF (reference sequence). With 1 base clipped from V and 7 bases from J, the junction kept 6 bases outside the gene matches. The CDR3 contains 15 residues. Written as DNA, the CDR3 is TGTGCCACCAGCAGAGCATCCCGGACAGGGGGTGGCTACACCTTC. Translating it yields CATSRASRTGGGYTF.

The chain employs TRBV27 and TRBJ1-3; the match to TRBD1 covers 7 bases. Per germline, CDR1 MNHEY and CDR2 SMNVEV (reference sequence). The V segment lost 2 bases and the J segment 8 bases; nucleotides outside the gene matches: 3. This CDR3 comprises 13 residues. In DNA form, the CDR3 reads TGTGCCAGCAGTTTAGGACAGGAAGACACCATATATTTT. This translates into CASSLGQEDTIYF.

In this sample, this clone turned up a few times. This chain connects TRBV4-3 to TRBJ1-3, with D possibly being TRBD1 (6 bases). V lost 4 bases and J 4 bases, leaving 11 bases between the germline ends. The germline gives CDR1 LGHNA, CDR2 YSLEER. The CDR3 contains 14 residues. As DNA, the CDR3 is TGCGCCAGCAGCCCCCAGGGGATCGGAAACACCATATATTTT. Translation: CASSPQGIGNTIYF.

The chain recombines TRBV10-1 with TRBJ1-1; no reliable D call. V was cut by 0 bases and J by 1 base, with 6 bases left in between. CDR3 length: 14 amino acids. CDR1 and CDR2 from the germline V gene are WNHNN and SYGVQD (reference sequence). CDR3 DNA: TGCGCCAGCAGTGAGTCGACTGAGAACACTGAAGCTTTCTTT. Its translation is CASSESTENTEAFF.

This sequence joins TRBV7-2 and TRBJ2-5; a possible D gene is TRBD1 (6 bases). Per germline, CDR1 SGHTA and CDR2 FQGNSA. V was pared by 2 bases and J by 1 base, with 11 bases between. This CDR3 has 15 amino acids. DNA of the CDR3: TGTGCCAGCAGCTTATATGTCAGGGGCCAAGAGACCCAGTACTTC. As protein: CASSLYVRGQETQYF.

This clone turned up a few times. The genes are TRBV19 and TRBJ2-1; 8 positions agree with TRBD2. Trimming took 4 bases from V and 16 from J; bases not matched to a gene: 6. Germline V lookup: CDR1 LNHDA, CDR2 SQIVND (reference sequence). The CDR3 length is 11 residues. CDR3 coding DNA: TGTGCCAGTAGTAGCGGGGGGCCCCCCTTCTTC. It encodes CASSSGGPPFF.

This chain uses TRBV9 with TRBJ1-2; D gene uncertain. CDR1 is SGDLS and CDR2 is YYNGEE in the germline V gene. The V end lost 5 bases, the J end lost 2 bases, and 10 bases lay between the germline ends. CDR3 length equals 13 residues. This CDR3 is CASSASQNYGYTF. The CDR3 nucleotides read TGTGCCAGCAGTGCTTCACAGAACTATGGCTACACCTTC.

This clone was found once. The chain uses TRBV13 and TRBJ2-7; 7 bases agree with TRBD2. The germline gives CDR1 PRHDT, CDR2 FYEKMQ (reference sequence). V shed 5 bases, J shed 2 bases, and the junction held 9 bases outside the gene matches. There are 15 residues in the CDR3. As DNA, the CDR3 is TGTGCCAGCAGCCCAAGCGGGGTCCTTCCCTACGAGCAGTACTTC. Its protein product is CASSPSGVLPYEQYF.

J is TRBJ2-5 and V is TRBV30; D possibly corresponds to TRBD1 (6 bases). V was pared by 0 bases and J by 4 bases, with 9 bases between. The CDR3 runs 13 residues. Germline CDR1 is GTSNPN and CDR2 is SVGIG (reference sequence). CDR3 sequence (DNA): TGTGCCTGGAGTGTACCAGGGGCAGAGACCCAGTACTTC. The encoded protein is CAWSVPGAETQYF.

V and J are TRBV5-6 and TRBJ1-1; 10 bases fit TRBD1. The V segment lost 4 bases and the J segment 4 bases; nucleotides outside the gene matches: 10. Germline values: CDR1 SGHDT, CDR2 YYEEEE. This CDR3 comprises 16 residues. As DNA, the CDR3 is TGTGCCAGCAGCCCAGACAGGGGGCTTTGGGGCACTGAAGCTTTCTTT. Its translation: CASSPDRGLWGTEAFF.

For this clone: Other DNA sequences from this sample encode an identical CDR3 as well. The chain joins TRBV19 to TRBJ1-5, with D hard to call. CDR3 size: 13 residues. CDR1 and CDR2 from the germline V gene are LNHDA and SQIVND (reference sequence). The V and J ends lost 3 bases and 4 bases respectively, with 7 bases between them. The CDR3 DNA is TGTGCCAGTAGTATCGCCCGGAATCAGCCCCAGCATTTT. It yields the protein CASSIARNQPQHF.

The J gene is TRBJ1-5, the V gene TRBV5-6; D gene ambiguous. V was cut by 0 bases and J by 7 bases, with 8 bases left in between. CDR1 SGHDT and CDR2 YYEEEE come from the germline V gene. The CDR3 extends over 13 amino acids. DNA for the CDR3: TGTGCCAGCAGCTTGGGGGGAGCACAGCCCCAGCATTTT. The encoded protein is CASSLGGAQPQHF.

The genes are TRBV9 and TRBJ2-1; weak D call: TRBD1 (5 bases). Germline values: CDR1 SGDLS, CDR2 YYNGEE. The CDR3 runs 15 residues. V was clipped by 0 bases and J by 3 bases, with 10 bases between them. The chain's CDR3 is CASSVDAGYYNEQFF. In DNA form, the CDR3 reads TGTGCCAGCAGCGTAGATGCAGGGTACTACAATGAGCAGTTCTTC.

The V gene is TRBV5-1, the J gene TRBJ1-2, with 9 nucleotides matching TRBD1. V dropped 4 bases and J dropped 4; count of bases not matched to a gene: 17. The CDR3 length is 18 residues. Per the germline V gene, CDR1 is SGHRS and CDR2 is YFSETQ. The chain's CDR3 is CASSPDPGQGFPPYGYTF. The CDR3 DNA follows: TGCGCCAGCAGCCCAGACCCGGGACAGGGCTTCCCCCCCTATGGCTACACCTTC.

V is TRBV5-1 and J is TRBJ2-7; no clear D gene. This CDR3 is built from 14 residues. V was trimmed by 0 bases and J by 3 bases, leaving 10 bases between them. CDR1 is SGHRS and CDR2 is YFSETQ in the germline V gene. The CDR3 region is CASSLGAEYYEQYF. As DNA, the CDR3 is TGCGCCAGCAGCTTGGGGGCAGAATACTACGAGCAGTACTTC.

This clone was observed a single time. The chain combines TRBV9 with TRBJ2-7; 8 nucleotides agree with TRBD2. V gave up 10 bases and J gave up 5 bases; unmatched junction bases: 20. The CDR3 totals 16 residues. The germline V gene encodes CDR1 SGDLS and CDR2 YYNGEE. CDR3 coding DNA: TGTGCCCGCCGCGGGCCGGGGGGCGCGGGGGGACACGAGCAGTACTTC. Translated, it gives CARRGPGGAGGHEQYF.